This T cell receptor beta chain is drawn from a study of response to subunit inactivated influenza vaccine. This clonotype was found a few times. TCRdb reanalysed the RT-PCR reads using MiXCR and keeps one entry per CDR3 protein. The table records approximately 530,000 distinct CDR3 sequences, 7.6% of them present only once. Trimming stripped 2 bases from V and 6 bases from J, with 23 bases between. Germline V CDR1 and CDR2: DFQATT, SNEGSKA (reference sequence). This CDR3 has 17 amino acids. The receptor comes from a man between 50 and 69 years old who received an inactivated influenza vaccine. The sequences come from PBMCs from blood, collected less than 30 months after vaccination. The chain combines TRBV20-1 with TRBJ2-1; D call uncertain. In nucleotides, the CDR3 is TGCAGTGCTAGACGAAATATGCTAGGATTTGCCGGCAATGAGCAGTTCTTC. It encodes CSARRNMLGFAGNEQFF.